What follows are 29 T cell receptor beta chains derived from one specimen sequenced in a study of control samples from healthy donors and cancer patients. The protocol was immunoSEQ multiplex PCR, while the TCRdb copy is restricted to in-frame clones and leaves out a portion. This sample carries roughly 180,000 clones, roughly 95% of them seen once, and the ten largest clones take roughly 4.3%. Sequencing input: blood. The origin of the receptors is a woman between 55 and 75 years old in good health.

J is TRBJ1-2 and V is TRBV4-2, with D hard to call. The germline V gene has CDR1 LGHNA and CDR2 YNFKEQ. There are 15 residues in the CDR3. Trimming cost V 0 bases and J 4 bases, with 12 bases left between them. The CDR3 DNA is TGTGCCAGCAGCCAAGAACAGATTAAGTTCTATGGCTACACCTTC. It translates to CASSQEQIKFYGYTF.

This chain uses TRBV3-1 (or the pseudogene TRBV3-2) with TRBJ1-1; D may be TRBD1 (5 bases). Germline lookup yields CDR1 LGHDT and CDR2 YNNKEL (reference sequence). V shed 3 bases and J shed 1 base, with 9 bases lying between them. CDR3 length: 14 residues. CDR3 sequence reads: CASSQTVQNTEAFF. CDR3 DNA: TGTGCCAGCAGCCAGACAGTACAGAACACTGAAGCTTTCTTT.

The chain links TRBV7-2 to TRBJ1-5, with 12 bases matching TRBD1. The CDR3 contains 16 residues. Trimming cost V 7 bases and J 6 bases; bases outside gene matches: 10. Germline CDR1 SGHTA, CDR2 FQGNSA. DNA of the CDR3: TGTGCCAGCACCATGGGACAGGGGGCATTCTTTCAGCCCCAGCATTTT. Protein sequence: CASTMGQGAFFQPQHF. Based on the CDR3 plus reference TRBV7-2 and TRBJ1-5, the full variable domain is GAGVSQSPSNKVTEKGKDVELRCDPISGHTALYWYRQSLGQGLEFLIYFQGNSAPDKSGLPSDRFSAERTGGSVSTLTIQRTQQEDSAVYLCASTMGQGAFFQPQHFGDGTRLSIL.

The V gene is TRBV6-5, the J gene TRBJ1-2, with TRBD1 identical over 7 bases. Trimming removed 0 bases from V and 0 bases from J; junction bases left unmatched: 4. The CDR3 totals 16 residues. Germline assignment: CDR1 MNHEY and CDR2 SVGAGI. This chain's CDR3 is CASSYSRQGTNYGYTF. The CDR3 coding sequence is TGTGCCAGCAGTTACTCGAGACAGGGTACTAACTATGGCTACACCTTC.

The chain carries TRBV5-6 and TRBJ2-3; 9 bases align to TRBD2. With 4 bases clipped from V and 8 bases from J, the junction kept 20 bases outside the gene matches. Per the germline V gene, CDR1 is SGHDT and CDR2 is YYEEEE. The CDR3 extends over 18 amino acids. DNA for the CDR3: TGTGCCAGCAGCACCGGTAGGGGACTAGCTCCCCAAAGGGGTACGCAGTATTTT. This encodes CASSTGRGLAPQRGTQYF.

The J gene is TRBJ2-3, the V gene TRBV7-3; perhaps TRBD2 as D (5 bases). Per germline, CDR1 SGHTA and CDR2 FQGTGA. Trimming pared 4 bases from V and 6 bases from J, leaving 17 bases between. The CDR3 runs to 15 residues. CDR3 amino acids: CASSSADATRDTQYF. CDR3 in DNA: TGTGCCAGCAGCTCCGCGGACGCAACTAGGGATACGCAGTATTTT.

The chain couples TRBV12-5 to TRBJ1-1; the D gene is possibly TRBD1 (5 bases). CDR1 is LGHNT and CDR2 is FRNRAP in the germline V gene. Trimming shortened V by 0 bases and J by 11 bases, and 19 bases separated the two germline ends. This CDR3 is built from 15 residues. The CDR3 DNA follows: TGTGCTAGTGGTTTGGTACCGGAGGGGCCCAAAGGGGCTTTCTTT. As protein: CASGLVPEGPKGAFF.

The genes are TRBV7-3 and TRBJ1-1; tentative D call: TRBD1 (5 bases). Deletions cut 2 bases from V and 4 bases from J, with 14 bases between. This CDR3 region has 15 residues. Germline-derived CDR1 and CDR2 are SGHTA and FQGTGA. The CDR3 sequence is CASSLYRGTGTEAFF. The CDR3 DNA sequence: TGTGCCAGCAGCTTATATCGGGGGACGGGCACTGAAGCTTTCTTT. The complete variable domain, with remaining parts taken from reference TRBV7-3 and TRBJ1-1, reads GAGVSQTPSNKVTEKGKYVELRCDPISGHTALYWYRQSLGQGPEFLIYFQGTGAADDSGLPNDRFFAVRPEGSVSTLKIQRTERGDSAVYLCASSLYRGTGTEAFFGQGTRLTVV.

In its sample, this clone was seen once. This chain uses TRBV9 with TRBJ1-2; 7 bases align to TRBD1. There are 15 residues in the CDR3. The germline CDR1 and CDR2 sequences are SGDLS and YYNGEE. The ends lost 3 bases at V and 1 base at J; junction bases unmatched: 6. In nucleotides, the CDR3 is TGTGCCAGCAGCGGGAAACAGGGGATTAACTATGGCTACACCTTC. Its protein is CASSGKQGINYGYTF.

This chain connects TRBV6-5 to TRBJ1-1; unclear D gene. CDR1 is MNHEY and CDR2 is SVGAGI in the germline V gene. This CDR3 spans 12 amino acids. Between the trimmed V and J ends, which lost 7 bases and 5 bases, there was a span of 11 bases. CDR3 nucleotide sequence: TGTGCCAGCAAATTGTCTGGGACTGAAGCTTTCTTT. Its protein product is CASKLSGTEAFF.

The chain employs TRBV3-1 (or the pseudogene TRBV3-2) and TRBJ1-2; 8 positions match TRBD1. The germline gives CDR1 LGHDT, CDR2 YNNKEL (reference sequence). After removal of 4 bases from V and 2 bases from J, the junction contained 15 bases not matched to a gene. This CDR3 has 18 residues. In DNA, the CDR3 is TGTGCCAGCAGCCCTAGACCCGAACCGACAGGGGCCAACTATGGCTACACCTTC. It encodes CASSPRPEPTGANYGYTF.

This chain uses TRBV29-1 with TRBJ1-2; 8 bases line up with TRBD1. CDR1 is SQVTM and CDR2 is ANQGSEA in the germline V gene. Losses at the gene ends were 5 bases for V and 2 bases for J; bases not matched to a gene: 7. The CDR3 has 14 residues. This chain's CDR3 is CSVSGQGHNYGYTF. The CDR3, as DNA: TGCAGCGTTTCTGGACAGGGCCACAACTATGGCTACACCTTC.

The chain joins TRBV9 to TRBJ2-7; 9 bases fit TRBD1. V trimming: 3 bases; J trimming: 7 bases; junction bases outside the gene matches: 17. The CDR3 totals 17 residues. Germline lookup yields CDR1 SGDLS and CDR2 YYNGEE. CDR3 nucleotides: TGTGCCAGCAGCGCAGGGACAGGCCCGATGACAGGGGGGGAGCAGTACTTC. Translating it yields CASSAGTGPMTGGEQYF.

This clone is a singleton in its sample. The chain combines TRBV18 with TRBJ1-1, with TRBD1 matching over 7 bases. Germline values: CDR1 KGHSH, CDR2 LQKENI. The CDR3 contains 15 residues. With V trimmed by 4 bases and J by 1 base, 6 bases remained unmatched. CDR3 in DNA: TGTGCCAGCTCACTCGGACAGGCTACGAACACTGAAGCTTTCTTT. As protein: CASSLGQATNTEAFF.

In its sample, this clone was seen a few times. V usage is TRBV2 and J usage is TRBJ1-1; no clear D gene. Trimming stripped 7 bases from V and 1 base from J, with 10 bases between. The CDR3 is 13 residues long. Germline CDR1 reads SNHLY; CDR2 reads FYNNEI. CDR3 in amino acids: CASTAAENTEAFF. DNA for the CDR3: TGTGCCAGCACCGCGGCAGAGAACACTGAAGCTTTCTTT.

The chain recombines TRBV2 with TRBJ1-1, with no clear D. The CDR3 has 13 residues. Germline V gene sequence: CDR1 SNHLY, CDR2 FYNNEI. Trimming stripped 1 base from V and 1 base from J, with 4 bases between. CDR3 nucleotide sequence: TGTGCCAGCAGTGAAGGTTGGAACACTGAAGCTTTCTTT. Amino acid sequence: CASSEGWNTEAFF.

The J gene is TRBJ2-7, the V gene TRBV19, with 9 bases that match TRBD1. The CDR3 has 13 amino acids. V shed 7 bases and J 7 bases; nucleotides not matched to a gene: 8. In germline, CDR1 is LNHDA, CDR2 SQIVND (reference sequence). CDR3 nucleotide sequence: TGTGCCAGTACAAGGACAGGGGAGGGGGAGCAGTACTTC. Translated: CASTRTGEGEQYF.

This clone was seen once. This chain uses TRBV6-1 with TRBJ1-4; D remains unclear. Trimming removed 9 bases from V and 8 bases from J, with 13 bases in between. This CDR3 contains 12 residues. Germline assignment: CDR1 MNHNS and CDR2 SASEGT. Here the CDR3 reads CASAKVVEKLFF. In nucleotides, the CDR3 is TGTGCCAGTGCAAAGGTGGTCGAAAAACTGTTTTTT.

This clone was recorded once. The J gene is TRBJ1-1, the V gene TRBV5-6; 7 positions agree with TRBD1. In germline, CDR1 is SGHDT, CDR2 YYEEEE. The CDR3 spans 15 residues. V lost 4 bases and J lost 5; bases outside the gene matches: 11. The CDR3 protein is CASSALQGLGTEAFF. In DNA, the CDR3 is TGTGCCAGCAGCGCCCTACAGGGGCTGGGGACTGAAGCTTTCTTT.

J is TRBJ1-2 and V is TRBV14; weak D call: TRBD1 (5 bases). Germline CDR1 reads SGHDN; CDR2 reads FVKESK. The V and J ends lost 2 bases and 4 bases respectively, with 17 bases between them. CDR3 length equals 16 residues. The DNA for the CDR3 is TGTGCCAGCAGCCAAAACCATTGGGGCTCCGGCTATGGCTACACCTTC. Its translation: CASSQNHWGSGYGYTF.

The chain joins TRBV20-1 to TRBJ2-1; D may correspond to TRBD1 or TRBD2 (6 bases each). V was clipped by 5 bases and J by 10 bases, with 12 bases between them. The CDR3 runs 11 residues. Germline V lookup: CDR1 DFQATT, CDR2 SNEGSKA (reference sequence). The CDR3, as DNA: TGCAGTGCTCCCTGGGGGGCGGAGCAGTTCTTC. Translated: CSAPWGAEQFF.

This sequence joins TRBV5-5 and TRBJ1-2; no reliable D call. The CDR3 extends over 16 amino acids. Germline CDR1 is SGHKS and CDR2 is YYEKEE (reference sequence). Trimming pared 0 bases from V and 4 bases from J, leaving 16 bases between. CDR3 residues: CASSLDASYYSYGYTF. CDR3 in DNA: TGTGCCAGCAGCTTGGATGCCAGTTATTATTCCTATGGCTACACCTTC.

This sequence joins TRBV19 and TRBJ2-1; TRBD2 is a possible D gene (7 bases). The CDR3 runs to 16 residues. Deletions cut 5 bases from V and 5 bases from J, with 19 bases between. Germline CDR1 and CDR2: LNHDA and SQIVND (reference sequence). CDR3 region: CASSPRGAGFDNEQFF. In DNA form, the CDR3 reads TGTGCCAGTAGTCCCCGGGGGGCCGGTTTTGACAATGAGCAGTTCTTC. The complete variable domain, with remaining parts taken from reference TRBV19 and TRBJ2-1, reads DGGITQSPKYLFRKEGQNVTLSCEQNLNHDAMYWYRQDPGQGLRLIYYSQIVNDFQKGDIAEGYSVSREKKESFPLTVTSAQKNPTAFYLCASSPRGAGFDNEQFFGPGTRLTVL.

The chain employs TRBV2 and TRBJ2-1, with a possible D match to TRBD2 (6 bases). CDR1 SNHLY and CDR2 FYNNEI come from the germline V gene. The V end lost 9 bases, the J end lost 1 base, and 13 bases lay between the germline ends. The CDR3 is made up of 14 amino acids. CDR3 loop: CASTTEGSYNEQFF. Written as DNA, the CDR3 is TGTGCCAGTACCACGGAGGGGTCCTACAATGAGCAGTTCTTC. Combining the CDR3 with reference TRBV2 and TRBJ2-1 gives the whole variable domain EPEVTQTPSHQVTQMGQEVILRCVPISNHLYFYWYRQILGQKVEFLVSFYNNEISEKSEIFDDQFSVERPDGSNFTLKIRSTKLEDSAMYFCASTTEGSYNEQFFGPGTRLTVL.

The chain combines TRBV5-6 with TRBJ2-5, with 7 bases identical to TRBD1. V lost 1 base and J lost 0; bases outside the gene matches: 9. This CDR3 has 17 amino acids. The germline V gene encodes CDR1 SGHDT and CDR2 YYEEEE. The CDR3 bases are TGTGCCAGCAGCTTGAACACCGGGACAGAGTACCAAGAGACCCAGTACTTC. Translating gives CASSLNTGTEYQETQYF. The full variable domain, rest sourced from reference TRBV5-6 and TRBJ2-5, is DAGVTQSPTHLIKTRGQQVTLRCSPKSGHDTVSWYQQALGQGPQFIFQYYEEEERQRGNFPDRFSGHQFPNYSSELNVNALLLGDSALYLCASSLNTGTEYQETQYFGPGTRLLVL.

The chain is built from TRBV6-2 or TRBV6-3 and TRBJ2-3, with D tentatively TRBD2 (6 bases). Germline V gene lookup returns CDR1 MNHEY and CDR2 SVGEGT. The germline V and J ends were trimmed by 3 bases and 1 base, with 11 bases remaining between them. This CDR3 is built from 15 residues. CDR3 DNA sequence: TGTGCCAGCAGTTATGGATCTAGCGGCACAGATACGCAGTATTTT. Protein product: CASSYGSSGTDTQYF.

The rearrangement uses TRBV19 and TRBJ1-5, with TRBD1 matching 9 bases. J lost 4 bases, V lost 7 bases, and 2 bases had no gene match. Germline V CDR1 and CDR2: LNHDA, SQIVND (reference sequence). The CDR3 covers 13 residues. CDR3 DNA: TGTGCCAGTAATGGACAGGGGAATCAGCCCCAGCATTTT. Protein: CASNGQGNQPQHF.

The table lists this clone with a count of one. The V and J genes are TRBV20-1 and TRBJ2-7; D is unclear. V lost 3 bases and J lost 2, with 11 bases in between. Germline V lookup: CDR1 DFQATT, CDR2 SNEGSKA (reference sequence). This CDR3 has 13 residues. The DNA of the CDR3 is TGCAGTGCTAGTGATATACAGACCTACGAGCAGTACTTC. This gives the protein CSASDIQTYEQYF.

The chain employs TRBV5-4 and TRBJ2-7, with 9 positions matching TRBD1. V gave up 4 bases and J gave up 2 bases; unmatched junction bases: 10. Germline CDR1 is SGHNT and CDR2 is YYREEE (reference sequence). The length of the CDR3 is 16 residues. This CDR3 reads CASSIRQGEGAYEQYF. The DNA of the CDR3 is TGTGCCAGCAGCATAAGACAGGGGGAGGGGGCCTACGAGCAGTACTTC.